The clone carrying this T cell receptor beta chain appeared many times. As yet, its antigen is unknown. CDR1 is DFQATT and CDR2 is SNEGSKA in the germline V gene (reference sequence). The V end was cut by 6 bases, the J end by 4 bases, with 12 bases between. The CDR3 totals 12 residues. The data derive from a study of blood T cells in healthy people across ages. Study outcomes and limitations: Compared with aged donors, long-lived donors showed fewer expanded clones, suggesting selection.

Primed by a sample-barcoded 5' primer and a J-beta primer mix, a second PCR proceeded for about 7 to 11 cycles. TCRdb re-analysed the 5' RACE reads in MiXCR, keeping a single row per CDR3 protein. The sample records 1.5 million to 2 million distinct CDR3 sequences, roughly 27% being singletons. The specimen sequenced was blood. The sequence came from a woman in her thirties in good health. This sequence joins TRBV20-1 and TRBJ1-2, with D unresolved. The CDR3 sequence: CSARSSGYGYTF. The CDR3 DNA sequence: TGCAGTGCAAGGTCCTCAGGCTATGGCTACACCTTC.